The entry below gives a single T cell receptor (beta chain) sequence along with its context. As yet, its antigen is unknown. TCRdb reprocessed the reads with MiXCR, giving one entry per CDR3 protein. The table has 350,000 to 500,000 distinct CDR3 sequences, approximately 31% seen once; the top ten hold around 13%. Losses at the gene ends were 4 bases for V and 3 bases for J; bases not matched to a gene: 12. The CDR3 spans 17 residues. CDR1 is SGHNT, CDR2 YYREEE, per germline (reference sequence). This record belongs to a study of T cell repertoires in cytomegalovirus infection. Overall study context: TCR beta signatures that were public indicated CMV infection and matching HLA type.

Regarding the study as a whole: In two of eight donors, the top clonotype was HLA-C-restricted CMV-specific. CMV carriers with the relevant HLA were identified by cumulative public TCR beta family frequency.

The sequence was collected from a human donor in good health (CMV status not recorded). Some clones in this sample may be carry-over from other donors' samples. This chain joins TRBV5-4 and TRBJ2-3; 9 nucleotides align to TRBD2. The sample was PBMCs. CDR3 sequence: CASSEDGGGALTDTQYF. The CDR3 coding sequence is TGTGCCAGCAGCGAGGATGGCGGGGGGGCCTTGACAGATACGCAGTATTTT.